The clone carrying this TCR beta chain has just a few counts. Its antigen is as yet unknown. The data belong to a study of identical twins. Study observations and caveats: The conclusions drew on cross-sectional statistical analysis instead of tracking the same donors.

Only healthy Caucasians were enrolled as donors. Addition of a universal primer site occurred through template switching, and cDNA carried unique molecular identifiers. TCRdb used MiXCR to reprocess the 5' RACE reads, holding one entry per CDR3 protein. This table has roughly 260,000 distinct CDR3 sequences, 11% to 15% appearing once. This CDR3 has 14 residues. Germline CDR1 reads LNHDA; CDR2 reads SQIVND (reference sequence). Deletions cut 3 bases from V and 7 bases from J, with 13 bases between. Source material: memory (CD45RO+) T cells sorted from blood. The sequence was obtained from a woman younger than 35 in good health. The chain recombines TRBV19 with TRBJ1-5, with D unresolved. The CDR3 loop is CASSISRLRQPQHF. CDR3 nucleotides: TGTGCCAGTAGTATCAGCAGGCTACGGCAGCCCCAGCATTTT.